This T cell receptor beta chain stems from a study of blood T cell repertoires in COVID-19. Study-level background: Samples representing acute and convalescent COVID-19 were sourced from the United States, Italy and Spain.

Germline CDR1 is SGHNT and CDR2 is YYREEE (reference sequence). Unmatched junction bases numbered 3, after V lost 4 bases and J lost 3 bases. The CDR3 sequence is 13 residues long. TCRdb's copy holds only in-frame clones and misses some; the assay was immunoSEQ multiplex PCR. Here the sample spans about 150,000 clones, roughly 87% being singletons. The chain has TRBV5-4 and TRBJ2-5; 7 bases match TRBD2. The sequenced material came from peripheral blood. This receptor was identified in a human donor in a cohort sampled during active COVID-19. The CDR3 DNA reads TGTGCCAGCAGCCCAGGGACTAAAGAGACCCAGTACTTC. It yields the protein CASSPGTKETQYF.